Shown below are 19 T cell receptor beta chains from a single sample sequenced in a study of shared clonotypes between healthy human individuals (TCRdb year 2020). Libraries were built with the immunoSEQ multiplex PCR assay. TCRdb stores this immuneACCESS table with in-frame sequences only. Part of the clones is absent; in the studies checked, under half of the shortfall reflects unresolved V genes, and no reason is known for the rest. The sample includes more than 1 million clones, with more than 75% observed a single time. The ten largest clones capture 0.5% to 0.6% of the sample. The specimen was memory CD4+ T cells from PBMCs. Sample cell subset or site, as interpreted from the label and publication: CD45RA-negative fraction. Receptor source: a man aged 18 to 35 in good health. Some clones in this sample may be carry-over from other donors' samples.

This chain links TRBV11-2 with TRBJ2-1, with 9 bases fitting TRBD2. This CDR3 spans 14 amino acids. The ends lost 3 bases at V and 6 bases at J; junction bases unmatched: 3. Per the germline V gene, CDR1 is SGHAT and CDR2 is FQNNGV. DNA for the CDR3: TGTGCCAGCAGCTTCGGACTAGCGAGCAATGAGCAGTTCTTC. Encoded protein: CASSFGLASNEQFF.

J is TRBJ2-1 and V is TRBV4-2, with 11 bases matching TRBD2. Germline V CDR1 and CDR2: LGHNA, YNFKEQ. V shed 2 bases and J 7 bases; nucleotides not matched to a gene: 7. The CDR3 extends over 16 amino acids. Here the CDR3 reads CASSQRSGRAKNEQFF. DNA of the CDR3: TGTGCCAGCAGCCAACGTAGCGGGAGGGCCAAGAATGAGCAGTTCTTC.

Only one count was recorded for this clone. The chain uses TRBV7-9 and TRBJ1-4; weak D call: TRBD1 (5 bases). CDR1 is SEHNR, CDR2 FQNEAQ, per germline (reference sequence). Trimming stripped 5 bases from V and 5 bases from J, with 9 bases between. The CDR3 spans 13 residues. CDR3 protein: CASSHGTNEKLFF. The DNA of the CDR3 is TGTGCCAGCAGCCACGGGACCAATGAAAAACTGTTTTTT.

The chain has TRBV11-3 and TRBJ2-7; D may match TRBD1 or TRBD2 (7 bases each). In germline, CDR1 is SGHNT, CDR2 YENEEA. V lost 4 bases to trimming and J lost 10 bases, with 17 bases between them. This CDR3 region has 13 residues. CDR3 region: CASSSGGEAPQYF. In DNA, the CDR3 is TGTGCCAGCAGCTCAGGGGGGGAGGCCCCCCAGTACTTC.

In its sample, this clone was seen once. The chain couples TRBV18 to TRBJ1-5; TRBD1 matches 7 bases. Per germline, CDR1 KGHSH and CDR2 LQKENI. V lost 3 bases, J lost 7 bases, and 9 bases stayed unmatched. The CDR3 totals 15 residues. The CDR3 is CASSPTTGPGQPQHF. The CDR3 nucleotides are TGTGCCAGCTCACCTACGACAGGGCCTGGCCAGCCCCAGCATTTT.

The sample holds one count of this clone. V and J are TRBV12-5 and TRBJ2-2; 9 nucleotides match TRBD1. CDR1 and CDR2 (germline): LGHNT, FRNRAP. The CDR3 totals 17 residues. J was trimmed by 8 bases and V by 0 bases; bases with no gene match: 10. The CDR3 DNA reads TGTGCTAGTGGTTTGGTACTGGGGACAGGGCGTGCGGGGGAGCTGTTTTTT. Protein sequence: CASGLVLGTGRAGELFF.

This chain links TRBV5-1 with TRBJ1-2; 9 nucleotides align to TRBD1. This CDR3 has 15 residues. The V gene end was trimmed by 2 bases and the J gene end by 8 bases; junction bases not matched to a gene: 10. Germline CDR1 is SGHRS and CDR2 is YFSETQ. The CDR3 region has the DNA TGCGCCAGCAGCTTAAGCCCCGGGACAGGGAACGGCTACACCTTC. This gives the protein CASSLSPGTGNGYTF.

The J gene is TRBJ1-2, the V gene TRBV6-6; D not certain. Germline-derived CDR1 and CDR2 are MNHNY and SVGAGI (reference sequence). The CDR3 is 12 residues long. Trimming pared 6 bases from V and 7 bases from J, leaving 12 bases between. The CDR3 here is CASSPTPVGYTF. As DNA, the CDR3 is TGTGCCAGCAGCCCTACACCGGTTGGCTACACCTTC.

About this clone: Other nucleotide sequences in the sample specify the same CDR3. This chain links TRBV7-2 with TRBJ2-1; a possible D gene is TRBD2 (5 bases). Germline CDR1 is SGHTA and CDR2 is FQGNSA. This CDR3 has 15 residues. The ends were cut back, 1 base at V and 4 bases at J, with 11 bases in the middle. DNA for the CDR3: TGTGCCAGCAGCTTAGGGGCTAGCAGTTACAATGAGCAGTTCTTC. Its protein product is CASSLGASSYNEQFF.

V is TRBV5-1 and J is TRBJ2-7; D is possibly TRBD1 or TRBD2 (5 bases each). The germline V gene encodes CDR1 SGHRS and CDR2 YFSETQ. The germline V and J ends were trimmed by 4 bases and 3 bases, with 11 bases remaining between them. There are 13 residues in the CDR3. The CDR3 sequence is CASSAGTGYEQYF. The CDR3 nucleotides are TGCGCCAGCAGCGCGGGCACAGGCTACGAGCAGTACTTC.

The table lists this clone with many counts. This chain connects TRBV11-2 to TRBJ1-1; D is unclear. Between the trimmed V and J ends, which lost 6 bases and 1 base, there was a span of 12 bases. This CDR3 is 14 amino acids long. Germline V CDR1 and CDR2: SGHAT, FQNNGV. The CDR3 DNA sequence: TGTGCCAGCAGTTGGTGGCAGGCGAACACTGAAGCTTTCTTT. Protein sequence: CASSWWQANTEAFF.

This chain joins TRBV2 and TRBJ1-5; 8 bases line up with TRBD1. This CDR3 has 16 residues. From germline, CDR1 is SNHLY and CDR2 FYNNEI. J lost 1 base, V lost 3 bases, and 5 bases had no gene match. The CDR3: CASSERQGRSNQPQHF. The DNA of the CDR3 is TGTGCCAGCAGTGAGAGACAGGGGAGAAGCAATCAGCCCCAGCATTTT.

This clone came up many times. The gene calls are TRBV2 and TRBJ2-7, with 7 bases identical to TRBD1. The CDR3 has 14 amino acids. The germline V gene encodes CDR1 SNHLY and CDR2 FYNNEI. V gave up 5 bases and J gave up 3 bases; unmatched junction bases: 7. Written as DNA, the CDR3 is TGTGCCAGCAGTCCCGACCCAGGGGGCTACGAGCAGTACTTC. Its protein product is CASSPDPGGYEQYF.

The genes are TRBV6-5 and TRBJ2-7; D not certain. This CDR3 comprises 14 residues. Trimming left V 2 bases short and J 2 bases short, with 10 bases between. Germline CDR1 MNHEY, CDR2 SVGAGI. DNA of the CDR3: TGTGCCAGCAGTTACGGCCCACAAACCTACGAGCAGTACTTC. It specifies CASSYGPQTYEQYF.

The sample holds one count of this clone. The chain recombines TRBV2 with TRBJ1-1, with D hard to call. Germline lookup yields CDR1 SNHLY and CDR2 FYNNEI. The CDR3 contains 15 residues. V was cut by 3 bases and J by 0 bases, with 11 bases left in between. In DNA, the CDR3 is TGTGCCAGCAGTGAGGCAGAGAGAATGAACACTGAAGCTTTCTTT. This gives the protein CASSEAERMNTEAFF. Full variable domain (outside the CDR3, taken from reference TRBV2 and TRBJ1-1): EPEVTQTPSHQVTQMGQEVILRCVPISNHLYFYWYRQILGQKVEFLVSFYNNEISEKSEIFDDQFSVERPDGSNFTLKIRSTKLEDSAMYFCASSEAERMNTEAFFGQGTRLTVV.

J is TRBJ2-2 and V is TRBV29-1; no reliable D call. V was trimmed by 5 bases and J by 0 bases, leaving 10 bases between them. CDR1 is SQVTM and CDR2 is ANQGSEA in the germline V gene. The CDR3 runs to 14 residues. CDR3 DNA: TGCAGCGTTAATGAACCTTCGAACACCGGGGAGCTGTTTTTT. It is translated as CSVNEPSNTGELFF.

The chain couples TRBV7-2 to TRBJ2-3; 10 nucleotides align to TRBD2. In germline, CDR1 is SGHTA, CDR2 FQGNSA. Unmatched junction bases numbered 10, after V lost 2 bases and J lost 5 bases. The CDR3 covers 17 residues. CDR3 sequence: CASSLYLAGEGIDTQYF. DNA for the CDR3: TGTGCCAGCAGCTTATATCTAGCGGGAGAAGGTATAGATACGCAGTATTTT.

Comments on this clone: Distinct nucleotide sequences in the sample also encode this CDR3. The chain employs TRBV5-1 and TRBJ2-2; 10 nucleotides match TRBD2. J gave up 5 bases and V 2 bases, and 3 bases lay outside the gene matches. This CDR3 spans 15 amino acids. Per the germline V gene, CDR1 is SGHRS and CDR2 is YFSETQ. The CDR3 is CASSFLAGVTGELFF. CDR3 coding DNA: TGCGCCAGCAGCTTTCTAGCGGGAGTAACCGGGGAGCTGTTTTTT.

Notes on this clone: The same CDR3 arises from other DNA sequences in this sample as well. The rearrangement joins TRBV9 to TRBJ2-5, with a tentative D call TRBD2 (5 bases). Germline V gene sequence: CDR1 SGDLS, CDR2 YYNGEE. This CDR3 comprises 14 residues. The V end lost 0 bases, the J end lost 1 base, and 7 bases lay between the germline ends. CDR3 residues: CASSVAGSQETQYF. The DNA of the CDR3 is TGTGCCAGCAGCGTAGCGGGGAGCCAAGAGACCCAGTACTTC.